This TCR beta chain was captured by sequencing in a study of T cell repertoires in cytomegalovirus infection. At the level of the study: Public TCR beta signatures provided an indication of both CMV infection and a matching HLA type. Findings of the study overall: Using cumulative public TCR beta family frequency, the authors identified those who carried CMV together with the relevant HLA. Ex vivo, HLA-C-restricted CMV-specific TCR beta clonotypes prevailed over the rest of the response.

TCRdb re-derived calls from the reads in MiXCR, one entry per CDR3 protein. The table includes 85,000 to 130,000 distinct CDR3 sequences, less than 25% detected once. This clonotype showed up just a few times. What it recognizes is unknown. Germline V lookup: CDR1 SGHRS, CDR2 YFSETQ. There are 16 residues in the CDR3. The trim removed 4 bases at V and 7 bases at J, leaving 12 bases unmatched. J is TRBJ2-1 and V is TRBV5-1; 9 nucleotides align to TRBD2. This TCR was sampled from a human donor in good health (CMV status not recorded). Some clones in this sample may be carry-over from other donors' samples. Sequenced material: CD8+ T cells from PBMCs. Written as DNA, the CDR3 is TGCGCCAGCAGCCCGGGTACCGGGACTAGCTCTAATGAGCAGTTCTTC. Translated: CASSPGTGTSSNEQFF.